This T cell receptor beta chain emerged from a study of identical twins. MiXCR, applied by TCRdb to the 5' RACE reads, yields one record per CDR3 protein. The sample holds about 240,000 distinct CDR3 sequences; roughly a tenth are singletons and the top ten take less than 12%. The sample holds many counts of this clonotype. At one of its ends the junction is not consistent with the germline gene, which may arise from a read error. The CDR3 extends over 17 amino acids. Per germline, CDR1 SEHNR and CDR2 FQNEAQ (reference sequence). This receptor was identified in a man over 45 in good health. The chain combines TRBV7-9 with TRBJ1-1; the D gene is possibly TRBD1 (5 bases). The sequenced sample consisted of memory T cells sorted from blood. The CDR3 loop is CASSSGLRDQTNAEAFF. The CDR3 region has the DNA TGTGCCAGCAGCTCGGGGCTCAGGGATCAGACGAACGCTGAAGCTTTCTTT.